This T cell receptor beta chain was captured by sequencing in a study of T cell responses to AZD1222 COVID-19 vaccine. Per germline, CDR1 SGHVS and CDR2 FQNEAQ. V lost 1 base, J lost 7 bases, and 3 bases stayed unmatched. This CDR3 has 13 residues. Note on this clone: Its target is unknown.

Assay used: immunoSEQ multiplex PCR; TCRdb lists only in-frame clones, some missing. This repertoire shows some 130,000 clones, about nine tenths found once; its top ten account for around 0.99%. Findings and limits, study-wide: Baseline antibody screening turned up just a handful of seropositive AZD1222 recipients. Nearly half of unique spike-specific TCRs reportedly avoided B.1.351 and B.1.1.7 mutated regions. Scientists sampled the repertoires only once the peak T cell response had passed. In a largely white British group with more females than males, clonal diversity was possibly underestimated.

The receptor's source is an adult who received the AZD1222 COVID-19 vaccine. The genes are TRBV7-8 and TRBJ1-2; 7 bases match TRBD1. Sample: peripheral blood, taken 28 days after the second AZD1222 dose. The CDR3 reads CASSLGTGVGYTF. CDR3 coding DNA: TGTGCCAGCAGCTTAGGTACAGGGGTTGGCTACACCTTC.